The present T cell receptor (beta chain) was sequenced within a study of regulatory T cells in long-lasting Graves disease. This clonotype showed up many times. Both iRepertoire HTBI primers and Arm-PCR of CDR3 regions were used to build the TCR beta libraries. Each CDR3 protein is one row after TCRdb ran MiXCR on the multiplex PCR reads. Among 350,000 to 450,000 distinct CDR3 sequences listed, roughly a fifth were seen once. Time point of the sample: persistent/refractory GD, antithyroid drugs over 5 years with positive TRAb. PBMC-derived RNA was used for the TCR library. Looked up from germline, CDR1 is LGHDT and CDR2 is YNNKEL (reference sequence). The CDR3 length is 14 residues. Trimming stripped 4 bases from V and 7 bases from J, with 11 bases between.

The V and J genes are TRBV3-1 and TRBJ1-6; no clear D gene. The sequence derives from a female donor with Graves disease. The sequencing used peripheral blood mononuclear cells (PBMCs), collected when the disease was refractory, from a patient treated with antithyroid drugs. This chain's CDR3 is CASSPRALNSPLHF. In DNA, the CDR3 is TGTGCCAGCAGCCCGCGAGCCTTAAATTCACCCCTCCACTTT.